The 9 T cell receptor beta chains listed next were all sequenced from one sample in a study of radiotherapy plus CTLA-4 blockade in lung cancer. Generated by immunoSEQ multiplex PCR, the TCRdb table keeps only in-frame clones and is missing some. The sample yields some 110,000 clones, roughly 86% seen once. The sequencing used peripheral blood, collected from a patient treated with radiotherapy plus ipilimumab. These receptors were obtained from a human donor with non-small cell lung cancer that progressed on radiotherapy plus ipilimumab. Some clones in this sample may be carry-over from other donors' samples.

The chain uses TRBV5-1 and TRBJ2-6, with no clear D. Germline-derived CDR1 and CDR2 are SGHRS and YFSETQ. The CDR3 consists of 16 residues. V lost 1 base to trimming and J lost 1 base, with 9 bases between them. The CDR3 DNA reads TGCGCCAGCAGCTTGTCGTTCGGTTCTGGGGCCAACGTCCTGACTTTC. This encodes CASSLSFGSGANVLTF.

This clone came up once. J is TRBJ2-1 and V is TRBV2, with D unclear. The CDR3 contains 15 residues. Germline V lookup: CDR1 SNHLY, CDR2 FYNNEI. Trimming removed 7 bases at V and 3 bases at J, with 16 bases between. The CDR3 loop is CASTSADPYYNEQFF. The CDR3 nucleotides are TGTGCCAGCACCTCAGCCGATCCCTACTACAATGAGCAGTTCTTC.

The chain combines TRBV28 with TRBJ1-1, with no clear D. The V and J ends lost 6 bases and 0 bases respectively, with 11 bases between them. Germline V gives CDR1 MDHEN, CDR2 SYDVKM. This CDR3 has 14 amino acids. In nucleotides, the CDR3 is TGTGCCAGCAGGACAACCAGCTTGAACACTGAAGCTTTCTTT. Its protein is CASRTTSLNTEAFF. Complete variable domain (other parts from reference TRBV28 and TRBJ1-1): DVKVTQSSRYLVKRTGEKVFLECVQDMDHENMFWYRQDPGLGLRLIYFSYDVKMKEKGDIPEGYSVSREKKERFSLILESASTNQTSMYLCASRTTSLNTEAFFGQGTRLTVV.

The CDR3 loop reads CAISDRVFNQPQHF. Here the CDR3 DNA reads TGTGCCATCAGTGACAGGGTGTTCAATCAGCCCCAGCATTTT. This chain uses TRBV10-3 with TRBJ1-5; D is perhaps TRBD1 (5 bases). The CDR3 is made up of 14 amino acids. Trimming stripped 3 bases from V and 3 bases from J, with 9 bases between. Germline V gene lookup returns CDR1 ENHRY and CDR2 SYGVKD.

The rearrangement joins TRBV18 to TRBJ1-2, with D perhaps matching TRBD1 (6 bases). The germline V gene encodes CDR1 KGHSH and CDR2 LQKENI. The V and J ends lost 6 bases and 10 bases respectively, with 15 bases between them. The CDR3 is 12 residues long. The CDR3: CASSEDRTHYTF. CDR3 bases: TGTGCCAGCTCTGAGGACAGAACTCACTACACCTTC.

The rearrangement uses TRBV25-1 and TRBJ2-1, with 10 positions matching TRBD1. This CDR3 contains 13 residues. Germline loops: CDR1 MGHDK, CDR2 SYGVNS. The V and J ends lost 8 bases and 7 bases, in that order; junction bases with no gene match: 5. The CDR3 loop reads CASRRTGGNEQFF. The CDR3 DNA is TGTGCCAGCCGTAGGACAGGGGGGAATGAGCAGTTCTTC.

J is TRBJ2-7 and V is TRBV5-6, with TRBD1 identical over 8 bases. Germline CDR1 and CDR2: SGHDT and YYEEEE. Trimming at V came to 3 bases and at J to 5 bases, leaving 4 bases not matched to a gene. This CDR3 is 13 amino acids long. The CDR3 nucleotides read TGTGCCAGCAGCTGGCAGGGGGCCCACGAGCAGTACTTC. The encoded protein is CASSWQGAHEQYF. Drawing the rest from reference TRBV5-6 and TRBJ2-7, the complete variable domain is DAGVTQSPTHLIKTRGQQVTLRCSPKSGHDTVSWYQQALGQGPQFIFQYYEEEERQRGNFPDRFSGHQFPNYSSELNVNALLLGDSALYLCASSWQGAHEQYFGPGTRLTVT.

The chain combines TRBV18 with TRBJ1-1; D gene ambiguous. The CDR3 sequence is 12 residues long. The germline V gene encodes CDR1 KGHSH and CDR2 LQKENI. Trimming shortened V by 0 bases and J by 7 bases, and 6 bases separated the two germline ends. CDR3 residues: CASSPPHLEAFF. As DNA, the CDR3 is TGTGCCAGCTCACCACCCCACCTTGAAGCTTTCTTT.

The chain recombines TRBV6-9 with TRBJ2-3; D might be TRBD2 (5 bases). CDR1 is MNHGY and CDR2 is SVAAGI in the germline V gene. This CDR3 contains 17 residues. Trimming pared 3 bases from V and 0 bases from J, leaving 16 bases between. The CDR3 DNA reads TGTGCCAGCAGTTACGCCGGCGGGTGTATGAGCACAGATACGCAGTATTTT. It codes for CASSYAGGCMSTDTQYF.